Listed here is a single T cell receptor beta chain. The antigen remains unidentified. Each of the donors was a healthy bone marrow donor. The PCR was carried out with 60 Vbeta primers and 13 Jbeta primers. The protocol was immunoSEQ multiplex PCR, while the TCRdb copy is restricted to in-frame clones and leaves out a portion. The sample contains more than 95,000 clones, just under 80% of which appear only once. The sample comes from a study of cytomegalovirus exposure and HLA in healthy donors. CDR1 WNHNN and CDR2 SYGVQD come from the germline V gene (reference sequence). CDR3 size: 16 residues. V was clipped by 2 bases and J by 0 bases, with 11 bases between them. Study-level points and caveats: In an earlier analysis, most TCR beta V segments were productive about 90% or about 30% of the time.

Sequenced sample: PBMCs. This TCR derives from a male donor in good health and CMV-seronegative. V and J are TRBV10-1 and TRBJ2-1; a weak D match, TRBD2 (6 bases). The CDR3 loop reads CASSERSGSSYNEQFF. In DNA, the CDR3 is TGCGCCAGCAGTGAGAGGTCCGGGAGCTCCTACAATGAGCAGTTCTTC.